What follows describes a single T cell receptor (beta chain). Antigen specificity is unknown. Combined were second doses at about 4 or about 12 weeks. The sample comes from a study of T cell responses to AZD1222 COVID-19 vaccine. Study-wide findings and caveats: Only six people who got AZD1222 tested seropositive at baseline. Donors skewed white British and female; clonal diversity was possibly underestimated.

Germline trimming cut 2 bases from V and 0 bases from J; bases unmatched to any gene: 4. The CDR3 covers 18 residues. Germline V gene data show CDR1 as LGHDT and CDR2 as YNNKEL (reference sequence). Produced via immunoSEQ multiplex PCR; TCRdb's table is partial and in-frame only. The sample records about 110,000 clones, approximately 90% being singletons. The sequence was obtained from an adult who received the AZD1222 COVID-19 vaccine. This sequence joins TRBV3-1 (or the pseudogene TRBV3-2) and TRBJ2-6; TRBD2 matches at 10 bases. Sequenced material: peripheral blood, taken 28 days after the second AZD1222 dose. Here the CDR3 reads CASSQWVAGGSGANVLTF. For the CDR3, the DNA is TGTGCCAGCAGCCAATGGGTAGCGGGGGGCTCTGGGGCCAACGTCCTGACTTTC.